This TCR beta chain was observed in a study of blood T cell repertoires in COVID-19. Across the whole study: There were acute and convalescent COVID-19 samples, and they came from the United States, Italy and Spain. T cells, B-cell-depleted T cells, or PBMCs supplied cDNA or gDNA.

As handled by the study authors: Reference gene primers were amplified, and this amplification served to estimate nucleated cell counts. Method: immunoSEQ multiplex PCR; TCRdb's copy keeps in-frame clones and lacks some. V, J and clone size reflect that table, while D and trimming were determined from the DNA. Among 650,000 to 800,000 clones listed, around 89% were seen once. Germline CDR1 is MNHEY and CDR2 is SMNVEV (reference sequence). V lost 5 bases to trimming and J lost 4 bases; unmatched junction nucleotides: 5. CDR3 length equals 14 residues. This sequence joins TRBV27 and TRBJ1-5, with 7 bases fitting TRBD1. Sequencing used peripheral blood. This TCR derives from a woman younger than 30 with acute or convalescent COVID-19. CDR3 DNA sequence: TGTGCCAGCAGTCACAGACAGGGAAATCAGCCCCAGCATTTT. Protein product: CASSHRQGNQPQHF.